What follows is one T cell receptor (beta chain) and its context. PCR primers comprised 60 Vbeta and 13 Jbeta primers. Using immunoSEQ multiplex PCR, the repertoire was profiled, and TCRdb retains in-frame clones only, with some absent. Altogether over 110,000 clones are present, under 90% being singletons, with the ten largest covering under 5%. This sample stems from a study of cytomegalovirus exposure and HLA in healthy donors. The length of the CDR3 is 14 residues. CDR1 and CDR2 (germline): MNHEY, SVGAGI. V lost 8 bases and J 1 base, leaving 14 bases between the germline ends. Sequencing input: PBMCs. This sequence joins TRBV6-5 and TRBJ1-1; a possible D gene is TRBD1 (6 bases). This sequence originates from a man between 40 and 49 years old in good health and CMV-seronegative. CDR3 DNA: TGTGCCAGCGAGTCGAACAGGGCGAACACTGAAGCTTTCTTT. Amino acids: CASESNRANTEAFF.